This T cell receptor beta chain was sequenced during a study of cytomegalovirus exposure and HLA in healthy donors. Study results and caveats: The dataset shows that most TCR sequences were rare, while some public TCRs occurred in many donors. Productive rates of about 90% or about 30% were seen for most TCR beta V segments in an earlier analysis. It was about 150 TCR beta chains that were listed as cytomegalovirus-associated.

60 Vbeta and 13 Jbeta primers were used in PCR. This table comes from immunoSEQ multiplex PCR, and its TCRdb copy is limited to in-frame clones, with some not included. This sample has 200,000 or so clones, with around four fifths found just once. The V gene end was trimmed by 2 bases and the J gene end by 3 bases; junction bases not matched to a gene: 2. The CDR3 has 15 residues. Per germline, CDR1 SGHTA and CDR2 FQGTGA. Turning to this clone: The antigen remains unidentified.

This chain links TRBV7-3 with TRBJ2-7; TRBD2 aligns across 12 bases. The sequencing input was PBMCs. This clonotype was sampled from a woman in her forties or fifties in good health and CMV-seropositive. CDR3 sequence (DNA): TGTGCCAGCAGCTTACTAGCGGGAGGGTTCTACGAGCAGTACTTC. This encodes CASSLLAGGFYEQYF. Full variable domain (remainder filled in from reference TRBV7-3 and TRBJ2-7): GAGVSQTPSNKVTEKGKYVELRCDPISGHTALYWYRQSLGQGPEFLIYFQGTGAADDSGLPNDRFFAVRPEGSVSTLKIQRTERGDSAVYLCASSLLAGGFYEQYFGPGTRLTVT.